The present entry profiles one T cell receptor (beta chain) with its context. The specificity of this receptor is unknown. Base qualities are not at hand, and no much larger clone is one base apart. What the time point label conveys for this sample: baseline before first vaccination. Vaccinee samples came from UK trials COV001 and COV002, including a single-blind randomized controlled phase 2/3 trial of AZD1222 (ChAdOx1 nCoV-19) in healthy adults. Trial participant PBMC samples were collected at day 0 and day 28 after the second dose for TCRbeta chain sequencing. The data were obtained in a study of T cell responses to AZD1222 COVID-19 vaccine (dated by TCRdb to 2020 to 2023). The study in broad terms: Because spike-specific TCR depth and breadth did not differ between the two schedules, AZD1222 recipients who got a second dose at roughly 4 weeks were pooled with those who got a second dose at roughly 12 weeks. A total of 230 to 250 trial participants underwent TCR sequencing, of whom some 210 received two doses of AZD1222 and some 26 received two doses of the MenACWY control vaccine. Trial participants were enrolled into age subgroups of 18-55, 56-69 and 70-plus years, which contained around 140, 26 and 57 TCR-sequenced participants, respectively. The paper's findings and limits, for the study overall: The 56-69-year group was small, and its depth increase did not reach significance, likely because of low power. Vaccine-associated CD4 TCRs spanned the whole spike protein, with dominant responses in regions 160-218 and 743-854. Most participants were white British and females outnumbered males, and the authors suggested that clonal diversity may have been underestimated. Because no samples from the day 14 peak response were available, repertoires could be characterized only after the peak T cell response. A significant rise in spike-specific TCR breadth and depth was observed after two AZD1222 doses relative to day 0 and relative to MenACWY recipients. Conclusions about previously exposed vaccinees are limited, since just five to seven AZD1222 recipients were seropositive for SARS-CoV-2 at baseline. Nearly half of unique spike-specific TCRs reportedly recognized epitopes outside regions mutated in the B.1.351 and B.1.1.7 variants.

The germline V gene gives CDR1 as KGHDR and CDR2 as SFDVKD. V drops 10 bases and J drops 5 bases, leaving 16 bases in between. The CDR3 holds 13 amino acids from the cysteine to the phenylalanine. Only the CDR3 DNA stays, 39 bases, in frame from base 1. The CDR3 regions of human TCRbeta chains were analyzed by immunosequencing. On the authors' methods: TCRs in the repertoires were compared against a reference library of SARS-CoV-2-specific TCRs that had been generated with the MIRA antigen-specificity platform. Breadth was defined as the fraction of unique TCRs that were SARS-CoV-2-associated. Depth was defined as the fraction of total T cells that were SARS-CoV-2-associated. Each spike-specific TCR was assigned to its reactive spike region and to a CD4 or CD8 class using the MIRA data. Log10-transformed breadth and depth values were compared by one-way ANOVA with Sidak's multiple comparisons tests. This is the immuneACCESS table as TCRdb keeps it, with only in-frame sequences that have V and J called. A part of the clones is gone; compared with another copy, unresolved V genes explain less than half, and the rest is unexplained. The V and J calls and clone size are taken from that table; D and trimming were inferred from the DNA. Counted in this sample were more than 60,000 clones; less than 90% of them appeared once. 17% of the sample belongs to the ten largest clones.

This receptor was identified in an adult in good health. Rearrangement joined TRBV24-1 to TRBJ2-5, with the D segment possibly TRBD1 or TRBD2, each aligning over 7 bases. Sequencing was performed on peripheral blood, taken on day 0 of AZD1222 vaccination. The CDR3 region has the sequence CATQGGEWETQYF. Read as DNA, the sequence is TGTGCCACTCAGGGGGGGGAATGGGAGACCCAGTACTTC.